The rows below give T cell receptor beta chains drawn from one sample of a study of vaccination and CD4 T cells after COVID-19. Their target antigens are unknown. TCRdb redid the calling of the PCR reads with MiXCR, one entry per CDR3 protein. The sample has roughly 14,000 distinct CDR3 sequences; about 60% are singletons. The sample was CD4+ T cells from blood, cultured in vitro. Source of these receptors: a human donor who had recovered from COVID-19. Each CDR3 is given with its conserved first and last residue. The D gene is left open where the match is weak. Size values are once, few and many counts, or a class for expanded clones, and some rows have none.

.	TRBV28	TRBJ1-2	.	CASSLTTGRGGYTF	TGTGCCAGCAGTTTAACGACCGGGCGGGGTGGCTACACCTTC
.	TRBV7-3	TRBJ1-1	.	CASSTRQNPEAFF	TGTGCCAGCAGCACCCGACAGAACCCTGAAGCTTTCTTT
TRBD1	TRBV10-3	TRBJ2-5	.	CAIRTTGQAEETQYF	TGTGCCATCCGTACCACAGGACAGGCGGAAGAGACCCAGTACTTC
TRBD2	TRBV20-1	TRBJ2-1	.	CSARGLAGDQNEQFF	TGCAGTGCTAGAGGGCTAGCGGGAGATCAGAATGAGCAGTTCTTC
.	TRBV21-1	TRBJ2-5	few	CASSKLEYQETQYF	TGTGCCAGCAGCAAACTTGAGTACCAAGAGACCCAGTACTTC
.	TRBV12-3/TRBV12-4	TRBJ1-6	.	CASSSRANSPLHF	TGTGCCAGCAGTAGCAGGGCAAATTCACCCCTCCACTTT
TRBD2	TRBV5-1	TRBJ2-5	.	CASGGTSGIQETQYF	TGCGCCAGCGGAGGGACTAGCGGGATTCAAGAGACCCAGTACTTC
TRBD1	TRBV5-4	TRBJ1-3	.	CASSFNRGSGNTIYF	TGTGCCAGCAGCTTCAACAGGGGCTCTGGAAACACCATATATTTT
.	TRBV7-2	TRBJ2-1	.	CASSLGGGPYNEQFF	TGTGCCAGCAGCTTAGGTGGCGGCCCCTACAATGAGCAGTTCTTC
TRBD1	TRBV3-1	TRBJ2-7	.	CASSQVDRGIAPYEQYF	TGTGCCAGCAGCCAAGTGGACAGGGGAATAGCGCCGTACGAGCAGTACTTC
.	TRBV20-1	TRBJ1-6	.	CSARGVGRGDSPLHF	TGCAGTGCTAGAGGGGTAGGTCGTGGCGATTCACCCCTCCACTTT
TRBD1	TRBV7-2	TRBJ2-5	.	CASSLGGQGTETQYF	TGTGCCAGCAGCCTGGGGGGACAGGGGACGGAGACCCAGTACTTC
.	TRBV2	TRBJ2-7	.	CASSADRFLVEQYF	TGTGCCAGCAGCGCCGACAGGTTTCTGGTCGAGCAGTACTTC
TRBD1	TRBV28	TRBJ2-7	.	CASIRQGAPLEQYF	TGTGCCAGCATTCGACAGGGGGCTCCCCTCGAGCAGTACTTC
.	TRBV19	TRBJ2-5	.	CASTNRASPWETQYF	TGTGCCAGTACCAACAGGGCTAGCCCCTGGGAGACCCAGTACTTC
TRBD2	TRBV27	TRBJ2-1	.	CASSYLSSGRMTEQFF	TGTGCCAGCAGTTACCTCTCTAGCGGGAGGATGACTGAGCAGTTCTTC
.	TRBV10-3	TRBJ2-1	few	CASSEGWGSYNEQFF	TGTGCCAGCAGTGAGGGGTGGGGGTCCTACAATGAGCAGTTCTTC
TRBD1	TRBV6-1	TRBJ1-2	once	CTSSVTGNYGYTF	TGTACCAGCAGTGTGACAGGGAACTATGGCTACACCTTC
.	TRBV2	TRBJ1-5	few	CASSEITGSLSNQPQHF	TGTGCCAGCAGTGAGATAACAGGGAGTCTTAGCAATCAGCCCCAGCATTTT
.	TRBV11-1	TRBJ2-5	.	CASSPTSRQGPPVNETQYF	TGTGCCAGCAGCCCCACGAGTAGGCAGGGGCCCCCAGTCAACGAGACCCAGTACTTC
TRBD2	TRBV30	TRBJ2-7	.	CAWTSGGYEQYF	TGTGCCTGGACTAGCGGGGGATACGAGCAGTACTTC
.	TRBV6-1	TRBJ2-1	few	CASSEMTGGYNEQFF	TGTGCCAGCAGTGAAATGACAGGCGGCTACAATGAGCAGTTCTTC
.	TRBV15	TRBJ2-6	.	CATSRRARGANVLTF	TGTGCCACCAGCAGAAGGGCGCGTGGGGCCAACGTCCTGACTTTC
TRBD2	TRBV25-1	TRBJ2-7	.	CASSKPGLAGEGEQYF	TGTGCCAGCAGTAAGCCGGGACTAGCGGGAGAGGGCGAGCAGTACTTC
TRBD2	TRBV6-1	TRBJ2-1	.	CASCRGSYNEQFF	TGTGCCAGCTGCCGCGGGAGCTACAATGAGCAGTTCTTC